One and the same sample provided the 15 T cell receptor beta chains below, sequenced in a study of T cells in Graves' hyperthyroidism and ophthalmopathy (dated by TCRdb to between 2018 and 2020). The library was produced with multiplex PCR. Sequencing was carried out with an Illumina HiSeq 2000. Amplification of TCR beta CDR3 regions was carried out from RNA transcripts. A first-round RT-PCR of the TCR CDR3 used the HTBI primer set with the Qiagen OneStep RT-PCR kit. TCRdb's own reprocessing of the public reads used fastp at Q25 and MiXCR and kept productive beta chains. Merged by CDR3 protein, the rows form single entries marked with the most common genes and DNA. The sample table lists some 560,000 distinct CDR3 sequences, 15% to 19% of them with a count of one. Under 8% of the sample comes from the top ten. Sequencing input: blood. Source of these receptors: a woman aged 25 to 45 with Graves' hyperthyroidism.

J is TRBJ2-7 and V is TRBV20-1; weak D call: TRBD1 (6 bases). CDR3 size: 15 residues. Trimming left V 6 bases short and J 0 bases short, with 18 bases between. Germline V gene lookup returns CDR1 DFQATT and CDR2 SNEGSKA (reference sequence). CDR3 DNA: TGCAGTGCGAACCACCCATCGGACAGCTCCTACGAGCAGTACTTC. This codes for CSANHPSDSSYEQYF.

This clonotype was recorded many times. The chain is built from TRBV7-2 and TRBJ2-5, with D maybe TRBD1 (5 bases). With 2 bases removed from V and 0 bases from J, the gap between germline ends came to 13 bases. Germline V gene data show CDR1 as SGHTA and CDR2 as FQGNSA. This CDR3 region has 16 residues. The CDR3 bases are TGTGCCAGCAGCTTAATGGCAGGGCCGTACCAAGAGACCCAGTACTTC. Amino acid sequence: CASSLMAGPYQETQYF.

In this sample, this clonotype turned up many times. The chain carries TRBV20-1 and TRBJ2-7, with 14 bases fitting TRBD2. The ends lost 5 bases at V and 5 bases at J; junction bases unmatched: 14. The CDR3 is 17 amino acids. Per the germline V gene, CDR1 is DFQATT and CDR2 is SNEGSKA (reference sequence). The CDR3 nucleotides are TGCAGTGCTGAAGCCCCTGGACTAGCGGGAGGCCCCCACGAGCAGTACTTC. Its protein is CSAEAPGLAGGPHEQYF.

This clonotype was seen many times. This rearrangement joins TRBV20-1 to TRBJ1-1; 9 positions agree with TRBD1. The length of the CDR3 is 13 residues. CDR1 and CDR2 (germline): DFQATT, SNEGSKA (reference sequence). The J segment lost 4 bases and the V segment lost 6 bases, leaving 6 bases of the junction unmatched. CDR3 sequence: CSAPQTGGTEAFF. The CDR3, as DNA: TGCAGTGCCCCTCAGACAGGGGGCACTGAAGCTTTCTTT.

This chain connects TRBV27 to TRBJ2-1; D is unresolved. The CDR3 has 14 amino acids. The germline CDR1 and CDR2 sequences are MNHEY and SMNVEV (reference sequence). Trimming cost V 3 bases and J 0 bases, with 6 bases left between them. The CDR3 region is CASSLGYSYNEQFF. CDR3 nucleotides: TGTGCCAGCAGTTTGGGCTACTCCTACAATGAGCAGTTCTTC.

This clonotype was recorded at least ten times. V usage is TRBV29-1 and J usage is TRBJ2-7, with no clear D. The CDR3 consists of 10 residues. Per germline, CDR1 SQVTM and CDR2 ANQGSEA. Trimming removed 7 bases from V and 1 base from J, with 5 bases in between. The CDR3 DNA sequence: TGCAGCGCATTGTCCTACGAGCAGTACTTC. It specifies CSALSYEQYF.

In its sample, this clonotype was seen many times. The CDR3 DNA reads TGTGCCAGCAGAGGAAGGGACCCTCAACACTACACCTTC. This gives the protein CASRGRDPQHYTF. The V call is TRBV27, the J call TRBJ1-2, with D perhaps TRBD1 (5 bases). Germline V gene sequence: CDR1 MNHEY, CDR2 SMNVEV (reference sequence). The CDR3 sequence is 13 residues long. V was cut by 6 bases and J by 10 bases, with 18 bases left in between.

The chain is built from TRBV30 and TRBJ2-5; TRBD1 matches at 7 bases. This CDR3 has 13 amino acids. In germline, CDR1 is GTSNPN, CDR2 SVGIG (reference sequence). V was clipped by 3 bases and J by 5 bases; unmatched bases: 6. This chain's CDR3 is CAWRTGPAETQYF. CDR3 coding DNA: TGTGCCTGGAGGACAGGGCCTGCGGAGACCCAGTACTTC.

On this clonotype: One end of the junction is discordant with germline, which a read error may explain. This chain links TRBV5-1 with TRBJ1-3; no definite D call. The germline gives CDR1 SGHRS, CDR2 YFSETQ. The CDR3 totals 16 residues. CDR3 nucleotides: TGCGCCAGCAACTTGGGGTTCAGCGAGGCCGGAAACACCATATATTTT. It specifies CASNLGFSEAGNTIYF.

The chain carries TRBV9 and TRBJ2-1, with a weak D call TRBD2 (6 bases). The CDR3 consists of 15 residues. Germline loops: CDR1 SGDLS, CDR2 YYNGEE. V lost 4 bases and J 4 bases, leaving 15 bases between the germline ends. Here the CDR3 DNA reads TGTGCCAGCAGCACTAGCCCCCTGACTTACAATGAGCAGTTCTTC. The encoded protein is CASSTSPLTYNEQFF.

The chain has TRBV6-6 and TRBJ1-6; D uncertain. Germline V lookup: CDR1 MNHNY, CDR2 SVGAGI (reference sequence). Trimming took off 0 bases at V and 12 bases at J, with 6 bases between the two ends. The CDR3 covers 12 residues. The CDR3 protein is CASSYSAGPLHF. DNA of the CDR3: TGTGCCAGCAGTTACTCGGCGGGACCCCTCCACTTT.

This clonotype was detected only a few times. V gene TRBV6-1 combines with J gene TRBJ2-1, with 7 bases identical to TRBD2. CDR3 length equals 14 residues. J gave up 5 bases and V 6 bases, and 7 bases lay outside the gene matches. Per the germline V gene, CDR1 is MNHNS and CDR2 is SASEGT. CDR3 coding DNA: TGTGCCAGCAGCCCGGGACTATTTAACAATGAGCAGTTCTTC. This codes for CASSPGLFNNEQFF.

This clonotype has at least ten counts. The V and J genes are TRBV6-1 and TRBJ1-2, with D possibly TRBD1 on 5 matching bases. V lost 5 bases and J lost 5, with 9 bases in between. The CDR3 runs 12 residues. CDR1 and CDR2 from the germline V gene are MNHNS and SASEGT. CDR3 in amino acids: CASSSPGYGYTF. The DNA for the CDR3 is TGTGCCAGCAGTTCTCCAGGGTATGGCTACACCTTC.

The sample holds many counts of this clonotype. V gene TRBV28 combines with J gene TRBJ2-7; no clear D. Per germline, CDR1 MDHEN and CDR2 SYDVKM. This CDR3 comprises 15 residues. Deletions cut 3 bases from V and 3 bases from J, with 15 bases between. This CDR3 reads CASSFPTPRGYEQYF. For the CDR3, the DNA is TGTGCCAGCAGTTTCCCTACGCCCCGTGGCTACGAGCAGTACTTC. Combining the CDR3 with reference TRBV28 and TRBJ2-7 gives the whole variable domain DVKVTQSSRYLVKRTGEKVFLECVQDMDHENMFWYRQDPGLGLRLIYFSYDVKMKEKGDIPEGYSVSREKKERFSLILESASTNQTSMYLCASSFPTPRGYEQYFGPGTRLTVT.

This clonotype showed up many times. The chain recombines TRBV13 with TRBJ2-7, with D possibly being TRBD2 (6 bases). The V gene's germline CDR1 is PRHDT and CDR2 FYEKMQ (reference sequence). This CDR3 has 14 residues. Trimming stripped 4 bases from V and 0 bases from J, with 10 bases between. The CDR3 DNA reads TGTGCCAGCAGCTCAGGACTAAGCTCCTACGAGCAGTACTTC. Translation: CASSSGLSSYEQYF.